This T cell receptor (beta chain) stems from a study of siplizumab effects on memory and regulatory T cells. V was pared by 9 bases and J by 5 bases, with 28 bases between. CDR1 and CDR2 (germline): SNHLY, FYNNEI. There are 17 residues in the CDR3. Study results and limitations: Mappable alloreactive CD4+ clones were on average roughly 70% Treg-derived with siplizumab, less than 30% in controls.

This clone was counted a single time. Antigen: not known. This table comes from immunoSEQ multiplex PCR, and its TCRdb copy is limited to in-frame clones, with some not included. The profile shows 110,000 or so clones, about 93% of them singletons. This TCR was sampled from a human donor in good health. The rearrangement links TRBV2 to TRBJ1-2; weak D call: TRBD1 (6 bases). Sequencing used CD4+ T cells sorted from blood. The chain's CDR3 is CARGTLEQGSGNYGYTF. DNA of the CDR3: TGTGCCAGGGGAACACTCGAACAGGGCTCAGGTAATTATGGCTACACCTTC.